The rows below give T cell receptor beta chains drawn from one sample of a study of lymphopenia after photon versus proton radiotherapy. Only in-frame clones appear in the TCRdb table, and some are missing; sequencing was by immunoSEQ multiplex PCR. This sample has 160,000 or so clones, with roughly nine tenths found just once. The material sequenced was peripheral blood, taken from a patient treated with photon-based radiotherapy. The receptor source for this set is a man between 45 and 60 years old with gastric cancer. CDR3s include the opening cysteine and the closing phenylalanine or tryptophan. A D gene is named only where the DNA matches it firmly.

len,d_gene,v_gene,CDR3aa
14,TRBD1,TRBV6-1,CASRQTGKIAEAFF
12,TRBD2,TRBV27,CASKSGGETQYF
15,TRBD1,TRBV2,CASRTDRVGEYEQYF
17,NA,TRBV5-5,CASTMDLTGVGSYEQYF
16,NA,TRBV2,CASSFLDPGTLGGYTF
14,NA,TRBV19,CASTLEGTYYGYTF
14,TRBD1,TRBV28,CASSLGTGGRGYTF
15,TRBD1,TRBV6-5,CASSQGQATADTQYF
14,TRBD1,TRBV6-5,CASRRTGDNQPQHF
13,NA,TRBV5-4,CASSPNRDYGYTF
16,TRBD1,TRBV28,CASSLMDRDKTDTQYF
13,NA,TRBV7-8,CASSLATTDTQYF
14,NA,TRBV4-1,CASSQVLGHYGYTF
16,NA,TRBV5-1,CASSLAFGGTSYEQYF
14,TRBD1,TRBV19,CASSNRGWNTEAFF
14,TRBD2,TRBV7-9,CASSFSGRGNEQFF
15,NA,TRBV9,CASSVALGGRETQYF
14,NA,TRBV28,CASSLRPETYGYTF
14,NA,TRBV6-5,CASSFSTGGNTIYF
13,NA,TRBV30,CAWSATVNYGYTF
15,TRBD1,TRBV6-5,CASSYSGQKTYEQYF
15,NA,TRBV7-2,CASSALLGTQKGYTF
16,NA,TRBV12-5,CASGLSPGAQGTEAFF
12,NA,TRBV6-6,CASRRGDNEQFF
17,TRBD1,TRBV30,CACSRDRGKAGANVLTF
13,NA,TRBV6-5,CASSLLGAGEQYF
12,NA,TRBV29-1,CSVRRLNNGYTF
14,NA,TRBV7-3,CASSLSGLNTEAFF
15,TRBD1,TRBV7-9,CASSLGYQGDEKLFF
12,TRBD2,TRBV10-3,CAIRASGEEQFF
14,TRBD2,TRBV15,CATSSPGLTDEQYF
18,TRBD1,TRBV25-1,CASSDSGQRAPTNEKLFF
14,NA,TRBV6-4,CALTPESRAGELFF
15,TRBD2,TRBV5-1,CASSFGTSGSNEQFF
15,TRBD1,TRBV6-5,CASSWDRGPNQPQHF
11,NA,TRBV20-1,CSPLPTDTQYF